These 8 T cell receptor beta chains were sequenced from one sample in a study of blood T cell repertoires in COVID-19. Profiling relied on immunoSEQ multiplex PCR, and the TCRdb table lists in-frame clones only, not all of them. The profile shows about 400,000 clones, 88% of them singletons. Input material: PBMCs or T cells enriched from blood (not recorded which). The source is a woman between 40 and 50 years old with acute COVID-19.

The CDR3 sequence: CASRPSSNYGYTF. The CDR3, as DNA: TGTGCCAGCAGACCTAGCAGCAACTATGGCTACACCTTC. The V call is TRBV12-3 or TRBV12-4, the J call TRBJ1-2; no clear D. The V end lost 6 bases, the J end lost 2 bases, and 10 bases lay between the germline ends. The CDR3 has 13 residues.

The chain's CDR3 is CASSRGKGLASEQYF. The CDR3 region has the DNA TGTGCCAGCAGCCGTGGCAAGGGGCTAGCGAGCGAGCAGTACTTC. This chain links TRBV11-3 with TRBJ2-7; maybe TRBD2 (6 bases). V was clipped by 5 bases and J by 6 bases, with 20 bases between them. This CDR3 comprises 15 residues. From germline, CDR1 is SGHNT and CDR2 YENEEA.

This clone was observed a single time. The chain combines TRBV15 with TRBJ2-5, with 7 positions matching TRBD2. This CDR3 has 15 residues. Germline V gene data show CDR1 as LNHNV and CDR2 as YYDKDF (reference sequence). J lost 2 bases, V lost 0 bases, and 3 bases had no gene match. This CDR3 is CATSRDPGGQETQYF. The CDR3 DNA follows: TGTGCCACCAGCAGAGATCCCGGGGGGCAAGAGACCCAGTACTTC.

This rearrangement joins TRBV30 to TRBJ1-6; D perhaps matches TRBD1 (5 bases). The germline gives CDR1 GTSNPN, CDR2 SVGIG (reference sequence). CDR3 length: 14 residues. V was clipped by 2 bases and J by 10 bases, with 15 bases between them. DNA for the CDR3: TGTGCCTGGAGTTTGGGGGGAAAAGAATCACCCCTCCACTTT. Amino acids: CAWSLGGKESPLHF.

V usage is TRBV2 and J usage is TRBJ2-1; no definite D call. The CDR3 loop spans 13 amino acids. From germline, CDR1 is SNHLY and CDR2 FYNNEI. V was cut by 10 bases and J by 0 bases, with 10 bases left in between. The CDR3 nucleotides read TGTGCCACTACCACCCTCTCCTACAATGAGCAGTTCTTC. Encoded protein: CATTTLSYNEQFF.

The chain links TRBV29-1 to TRBJ2-5; 11 bases match TRBD2. V lost 4 bases to trimming and J lost 1 base; unmatched junction nucleotides: 2. CDR1 SQVTM and CDR2 ANQGSEA come from the germline V gene. This CDR3 comprises 14 residues. CDR3 protein: CSVAGTSGQETQYF. CDR3 nucleotide sequence: TGCAGCGTTGCCGGGACTAGCGGCCAAGAGACCCAGTACTTC.

The genes are TRBV18 and TRBJ2-3; 8 bases match TRBD2. V shed 4 bases, J shed 3 bases, and the junction held 6 bases outside the gene matches. CDR1 is KGHSH, CDR2 LQKENI, per germline. The CDR3 totals 15 residues. The CDR3 DNA is TGTGCCAGCTCACTACGTTCGGGGGGGACAGATACGCAGTATTTT. This gives the protein CASSLRSGGTDTQYF.

The chain carries TRBV21-1 and TRBJ1-1. TRBV21-1 is noted as a pseudogene. This CDR3 region has 15 residues. The CDR3 loop reads CASSKGGTGGSEAFF. CDR3 in DNA: TGTGCCAGCAGCAAAGGTGGGACGGGAGGATCTGAAGCTTTCTTT.